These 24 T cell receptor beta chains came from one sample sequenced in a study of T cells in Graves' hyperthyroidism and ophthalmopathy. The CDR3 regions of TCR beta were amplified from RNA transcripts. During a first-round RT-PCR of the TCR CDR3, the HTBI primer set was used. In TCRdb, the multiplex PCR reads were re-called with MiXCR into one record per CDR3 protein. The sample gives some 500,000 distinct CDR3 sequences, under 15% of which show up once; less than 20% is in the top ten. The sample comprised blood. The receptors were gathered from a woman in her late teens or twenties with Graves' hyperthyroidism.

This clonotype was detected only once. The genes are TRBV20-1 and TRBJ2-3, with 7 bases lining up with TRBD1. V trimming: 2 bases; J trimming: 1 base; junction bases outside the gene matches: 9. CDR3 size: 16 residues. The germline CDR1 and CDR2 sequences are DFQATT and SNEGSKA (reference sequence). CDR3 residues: CSARSPQGVGTDTQYF. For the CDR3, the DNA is TGCAGTGCTAGATCTCCGCAGGGGGTCGGCACAGATACGCAGTATTTT.

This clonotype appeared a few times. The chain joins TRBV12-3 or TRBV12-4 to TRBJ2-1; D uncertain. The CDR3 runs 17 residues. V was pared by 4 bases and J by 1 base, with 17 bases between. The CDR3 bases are TGTGCCAGCAGTTCTCTTGGGGTCCCCTCATCCTACAATGAGCAGTTCTTC. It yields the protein CASSSLGVPSSYNEQFF.

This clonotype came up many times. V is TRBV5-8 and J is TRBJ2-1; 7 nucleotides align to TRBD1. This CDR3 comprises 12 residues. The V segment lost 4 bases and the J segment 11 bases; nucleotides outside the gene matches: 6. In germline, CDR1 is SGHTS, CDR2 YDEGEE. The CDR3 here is CASSHTGDQQFF. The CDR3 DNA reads TGTGCCAGCAGCCACACAGGGGATCAGCAGTTCTTC.

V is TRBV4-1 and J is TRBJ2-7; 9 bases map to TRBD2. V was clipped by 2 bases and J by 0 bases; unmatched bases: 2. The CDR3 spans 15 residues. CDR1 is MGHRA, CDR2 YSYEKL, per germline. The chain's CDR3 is CASSQLAGNSYEQYV. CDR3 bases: TGCGCCAGCAGCCAACTAGCGGGAAACTCCTACGAGCAGTACGTC.

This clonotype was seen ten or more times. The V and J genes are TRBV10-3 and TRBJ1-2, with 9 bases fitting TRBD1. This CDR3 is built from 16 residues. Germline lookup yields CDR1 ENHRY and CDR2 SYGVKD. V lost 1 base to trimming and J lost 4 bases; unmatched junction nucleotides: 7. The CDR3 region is CAISELHGQGIYGYTF. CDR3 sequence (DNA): TGTGCCATCAGTGAGTTACACGGACAGGGGATCTATGGCTACACCTTC.

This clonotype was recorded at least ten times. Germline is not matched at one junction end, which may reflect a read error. Written as DNA, the CDR3 is TGTGTCAGCAGCTTAGTTGGCCCGGGGGCCTATGGCTACACCTTC. Its translation: CVSSLVGPGAYGYTF. The V and J genes are TRBV11-2 and TRBJ1-2; D is perhaps TRBD1 (6 bases). Germline CDR1 and CDR2: SGHAT and FQNNGV. The CDR3 totals 15 residues.

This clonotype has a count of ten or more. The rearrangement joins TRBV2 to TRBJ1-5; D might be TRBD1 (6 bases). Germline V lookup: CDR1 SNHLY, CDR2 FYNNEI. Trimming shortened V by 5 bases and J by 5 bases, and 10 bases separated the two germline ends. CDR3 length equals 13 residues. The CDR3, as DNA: TGTGCCAGCAGTACTTACAGGGATCAGCCCCAGCATTTT. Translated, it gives CASSTYRDQPQHF. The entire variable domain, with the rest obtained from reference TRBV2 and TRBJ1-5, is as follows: EPEVTQTPSHQVTQMGQEVILRCVPISNHLYFYWYRQILGQKVEFLVSFYNNEISEKSEIFDDQFSVERPDGSNFTLKIRSTKLEDSAMYFCASSTYRDQPQHFGDGTRLSIL.

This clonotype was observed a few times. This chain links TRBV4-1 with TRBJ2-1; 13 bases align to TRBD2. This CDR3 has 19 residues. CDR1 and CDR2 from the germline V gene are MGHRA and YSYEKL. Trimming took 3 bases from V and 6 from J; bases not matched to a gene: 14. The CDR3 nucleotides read TGCGCCAGCAGCCAGCGATCGACCGCCGGGACTAGCGGGATCAATGAGCAGTTCTTC. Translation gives CASSQRSTAGTSGINEQFF.

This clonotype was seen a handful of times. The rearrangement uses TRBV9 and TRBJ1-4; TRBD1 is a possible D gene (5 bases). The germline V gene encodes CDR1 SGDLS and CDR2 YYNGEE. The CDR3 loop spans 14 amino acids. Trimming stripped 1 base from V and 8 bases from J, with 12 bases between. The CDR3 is CASSVTAGFEKLFF. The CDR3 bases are TGTGCCAGCAGCGTAACGGCAGGGTTCGAAAAACTGTTTTTT.

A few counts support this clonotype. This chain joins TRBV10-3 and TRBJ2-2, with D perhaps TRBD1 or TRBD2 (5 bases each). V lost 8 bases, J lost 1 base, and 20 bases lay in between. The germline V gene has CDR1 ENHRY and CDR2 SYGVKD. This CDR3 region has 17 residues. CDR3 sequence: CAIPIVTGTVNTGELFF. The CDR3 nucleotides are TGTGCCATCCCCATCGTTACCGGGACGGTGAACACCGGGGAGCTGTTTTTT.

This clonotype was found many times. The CDR3 loop is CASSGVDRDTEAFF. DNA for the CDR3: TGTGCCAGCAGTGGCGTAGACAGAGACACTGAAGCTTTCTTT. The chain combines TRBV25-1 with TRBJ1-1; D may be TRBD1 (5 bases). The V and J ends lost 4 bases and 3 bases respectively, with 12 bases between them. This CDR3 has 14 residues. The germline V gene encodes CDR1 MGHDK and CDR2 SYGVNS. The full variable domain, with the rest looked up from reference TRBV25-1 and TRBJ1-1, is EADIYQTPRYLVIGTGKKITLECSQTMGHDKMYWYQQDPGMELHLIHYSYGVNSTEKGDLSSESTVSRIRTEHFPLTLESARPSHTSQYLCASSGVDRDTEAFFGQGTRLTVV.

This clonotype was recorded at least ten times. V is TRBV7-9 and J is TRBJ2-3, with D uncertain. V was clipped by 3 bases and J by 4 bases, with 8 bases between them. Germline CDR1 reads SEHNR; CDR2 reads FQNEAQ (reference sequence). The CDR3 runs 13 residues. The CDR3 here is CASSFDGADTQYF. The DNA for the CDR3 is TGTGCCAGCAGCTTCGATGGGGCAGATACGCAGTATTTT.

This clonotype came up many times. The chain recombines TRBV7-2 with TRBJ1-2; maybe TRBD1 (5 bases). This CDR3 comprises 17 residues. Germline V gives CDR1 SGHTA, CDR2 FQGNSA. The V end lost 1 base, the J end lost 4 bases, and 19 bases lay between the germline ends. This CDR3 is CASSLETPPRQSYGYTF. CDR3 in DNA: TGTGCCAGCAGCTTAGAAACTCCTCCGAGACAGAGCTATGGCTACACCTTC.

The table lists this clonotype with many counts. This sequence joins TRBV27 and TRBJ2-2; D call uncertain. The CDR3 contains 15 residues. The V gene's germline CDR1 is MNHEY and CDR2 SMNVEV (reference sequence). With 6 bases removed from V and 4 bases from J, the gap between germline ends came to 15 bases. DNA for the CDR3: TGTGCCAGCAGCCCCCGGATCCCCGGCACCGGGGAGCTGTTTTTT. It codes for CASSPRIPGTGELFF.

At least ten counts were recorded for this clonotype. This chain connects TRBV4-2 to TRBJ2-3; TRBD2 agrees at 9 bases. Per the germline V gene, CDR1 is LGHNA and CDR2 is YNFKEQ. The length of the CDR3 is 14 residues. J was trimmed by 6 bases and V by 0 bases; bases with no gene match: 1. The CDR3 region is CASSQELAGDTQYF. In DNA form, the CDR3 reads TGTGCCAGCAGCCAAGAACTAGCGGGTGATACGCAGTATTTT.

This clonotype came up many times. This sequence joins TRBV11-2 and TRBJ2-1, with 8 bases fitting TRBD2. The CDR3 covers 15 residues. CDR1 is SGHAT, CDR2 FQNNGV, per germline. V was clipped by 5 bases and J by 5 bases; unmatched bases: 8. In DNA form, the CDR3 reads TGTGCCAGCAGCCGAAGCGGGAGACGGGACAATGAGCAGTTCTTC. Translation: CASSRSGRRDNEQFF. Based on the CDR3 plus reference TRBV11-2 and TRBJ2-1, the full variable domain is EAGVAQSPRYKIIEKRQSVAFWCNPISGHATLYWYQQILGQGPKLLIQFQNNGVVDDSQLPKDRFSAERLKGVDSTLKIQPAKLEDSAVYLCASSRSGRRDNEQFFGPGTRLTVL.

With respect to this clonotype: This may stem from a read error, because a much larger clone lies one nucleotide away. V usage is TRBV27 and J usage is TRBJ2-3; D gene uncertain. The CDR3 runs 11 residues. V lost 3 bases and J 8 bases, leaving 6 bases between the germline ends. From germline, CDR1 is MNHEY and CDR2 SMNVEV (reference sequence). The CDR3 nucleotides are TGTGCCAGCAGTTTGAAGACTACGCAGTATTTT. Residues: CASSLKTTQYF.

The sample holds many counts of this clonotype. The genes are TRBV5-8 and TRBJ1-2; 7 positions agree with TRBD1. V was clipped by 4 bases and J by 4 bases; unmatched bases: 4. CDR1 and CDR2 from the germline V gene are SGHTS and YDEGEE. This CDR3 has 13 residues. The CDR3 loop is CASSPGQLYGYTF. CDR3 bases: TGTGCCAGCAGCCCGGGACAGCTCTATGGCTACACCTTC.

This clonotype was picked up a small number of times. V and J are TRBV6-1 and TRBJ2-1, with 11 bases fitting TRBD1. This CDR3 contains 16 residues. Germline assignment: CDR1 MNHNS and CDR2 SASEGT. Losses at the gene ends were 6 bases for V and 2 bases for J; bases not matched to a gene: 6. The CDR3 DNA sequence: TGTGCCAGCAGCGACCGGGACAGGGGGGCCTACAATGAGCAGTTCTTC. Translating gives CASSDRDRGAYNEQFF.

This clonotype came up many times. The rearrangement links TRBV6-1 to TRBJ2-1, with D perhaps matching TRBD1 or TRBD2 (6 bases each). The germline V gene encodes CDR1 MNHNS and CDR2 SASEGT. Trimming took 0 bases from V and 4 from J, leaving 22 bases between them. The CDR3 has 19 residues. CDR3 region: CASSEAWGARLVVYNEQFF. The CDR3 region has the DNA TGTGCCAGCAGTGAAGCGTGGGGGGCTCGGCTAGTCGTTTACAATGAGCAGTTCTTC.

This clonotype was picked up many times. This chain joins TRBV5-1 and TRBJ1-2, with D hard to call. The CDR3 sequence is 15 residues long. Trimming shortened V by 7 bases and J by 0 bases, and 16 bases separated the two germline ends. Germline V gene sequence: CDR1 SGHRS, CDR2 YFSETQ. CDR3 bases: TGCGCCAGCCGTACGGCGGGGAGAGCTAACTATGGCTACACCTTC. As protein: CASRTAGRANYGYTF.

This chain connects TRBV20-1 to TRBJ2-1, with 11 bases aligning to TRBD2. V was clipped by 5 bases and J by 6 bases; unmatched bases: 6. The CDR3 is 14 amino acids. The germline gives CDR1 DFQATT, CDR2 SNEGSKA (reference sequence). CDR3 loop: CSAYRLAGTNEQFF. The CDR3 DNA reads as TGCAGTGCTTACAGACTAGCGGGAACCAATGAGCAGTTCTTC.

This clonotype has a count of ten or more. DNA for the CDR3: TGTGCCAGCAGCTCATTTGTCCGGGCTAGCGGAAAATACAATGAGCAGTTCTTC. Residues: CASSSFVRASGKYNEQFF. The rearrangement links TRBV5-6 to TRBJ2-1, with 7 bases identical to TRBD2. Germline V gene data show CDR1 as SGHDT and CDR2 as YYEEEE. Trimming at V came to 3 bases and at J to 4 bases, leaving 16 bases not matched to a gene. The CDR3 length is 18 residues.

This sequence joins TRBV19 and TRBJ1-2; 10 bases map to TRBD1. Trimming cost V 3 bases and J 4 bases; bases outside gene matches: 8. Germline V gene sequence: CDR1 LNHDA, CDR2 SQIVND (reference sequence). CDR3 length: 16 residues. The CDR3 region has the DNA TGTGCCAGTAGTATCACCCTGGACAGGGGGAGCTATGGCTACACCTTC. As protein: CASSITLDRGSYGYTF.